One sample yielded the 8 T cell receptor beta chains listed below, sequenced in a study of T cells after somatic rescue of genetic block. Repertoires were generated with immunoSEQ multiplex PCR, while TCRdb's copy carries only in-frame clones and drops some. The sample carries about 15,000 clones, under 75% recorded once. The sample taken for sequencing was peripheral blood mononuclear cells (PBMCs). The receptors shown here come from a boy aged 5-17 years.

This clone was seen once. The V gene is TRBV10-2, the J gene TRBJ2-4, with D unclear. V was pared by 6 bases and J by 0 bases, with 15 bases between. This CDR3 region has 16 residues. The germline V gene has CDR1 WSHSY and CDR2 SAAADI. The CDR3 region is CASRGNSALAKNIQYF. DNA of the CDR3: TGCGCCAGCAGGGGGAACTCAGCTTTAGCCAAAAACATTCAGTACTTC.

CDR3 nucleotides: TGTGCCAGCAGCTTCTATATTACCGGGGAGCTGTTTTTT. Amino acids: CASSFYITGELFF. This chain uses TRBV5-8 with TRBJ2-2; D ambiguous. This CDR3 has 13 residues. The V end was cut by 2 bases, the J end by 5 bases, with 7 bases between. Germline V CDR1 and CDR2: SGHTS, YDEGEE. The entire variable domain, with the rest obtained from reference TRBV5-8 and TRBJ2-2, is as follows: EAGVTQSPTHLIKTRGQQATLRCSPISGHTSVYWYQQALGLGLQFLLWYDEGEERNRGNFPPRFSGRQFPNYSSELNVNALELEDSALYLCASSFYITGELFFGEGSRLTVL.

In nucleotides, the CDR3 is TGTGCCACCAGCAGACTCGATCAGCCCCAGCATTTT. Protein: CATSRLDQPQHF. The chain uses TRBV15 and TRBJ1-5; no clear D gene. Germline V gene data show CDR1 as LNHNV and CDR2 as YYDKDF (reference sequence). Trimming cost V 2 bases and J 5 bases, with 4 bases left between them. The CDR3 runs to 12 residues.

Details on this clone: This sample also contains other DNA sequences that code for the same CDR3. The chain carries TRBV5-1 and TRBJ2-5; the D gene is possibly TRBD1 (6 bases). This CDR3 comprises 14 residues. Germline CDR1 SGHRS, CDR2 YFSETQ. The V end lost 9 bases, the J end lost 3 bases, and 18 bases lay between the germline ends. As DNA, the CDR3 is TGCGCCACCTCGCAGGGGAGAGGGGAAGAGACCCAGTACTTC. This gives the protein CATSQGRGEETQYF.

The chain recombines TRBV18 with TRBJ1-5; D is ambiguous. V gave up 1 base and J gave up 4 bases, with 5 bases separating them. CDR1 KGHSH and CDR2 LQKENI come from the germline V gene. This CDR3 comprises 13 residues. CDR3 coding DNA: TGTGCCAGCTCACCACGGGGAAATCAGCCCCAGCATTTT. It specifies CASSPRGNQPQHF.

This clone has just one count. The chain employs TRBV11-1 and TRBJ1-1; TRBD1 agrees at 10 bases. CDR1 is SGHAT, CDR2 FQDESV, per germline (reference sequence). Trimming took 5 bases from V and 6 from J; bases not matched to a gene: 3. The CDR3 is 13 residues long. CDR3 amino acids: CASSRTGGPEAFF. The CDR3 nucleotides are TGTGCCAGCAGCCGGACAGGGGGTCCTGAAGCTTTCTTT.

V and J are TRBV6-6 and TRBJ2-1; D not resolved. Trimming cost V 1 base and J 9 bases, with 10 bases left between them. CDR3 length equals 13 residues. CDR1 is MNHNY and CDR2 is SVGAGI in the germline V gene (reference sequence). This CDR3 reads CASSYWASREQFF. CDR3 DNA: TGTGCCAGCAGTTACTGGGCTAGTCGTGAGCAGTTCTTC.

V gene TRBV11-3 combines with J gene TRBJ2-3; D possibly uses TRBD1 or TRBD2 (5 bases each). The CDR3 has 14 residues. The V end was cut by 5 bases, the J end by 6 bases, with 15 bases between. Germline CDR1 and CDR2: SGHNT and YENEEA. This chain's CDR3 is CASSPGDPQDTQYF. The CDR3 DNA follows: TGTGCCAGCAGCCCCGGGGACCCCCAGGATACGCAGTATTTT.